This T cell receptor (beta chain) was found in a study of early T cells in non-severe SARS-CoV-2 infection. Study as a whole: Chains from this unsorted whole-blood bulk RNA could not be paired. Findings and caveats of the study: VDJdb matching, biased toward anti-spike CD8 responses, missed private and CD4 specificities.

Unique molecular identifiers (one per individual cDNA molecule) were attached. TCRdb re-analysed the 5' RACE reads in MiXCR, keeping a single row per CDR3 protein. The repertoire has 110,000 or so distinct CDR3 sequences, 9% to 14% of them found once; the top ten carry roughly 2.9%. This clonotype appeared many times. As yet, its antigen is unknown. CDR1 SGHRS and CDR2 YFSETQ come from the germline V gene. Trimming took 0 bases from V and 10 from J; bases not matched to a gene: 5. This CDR3 contains 14 residues. V and J are TRBV5-1 and TRBJ2-4; 9 nucleotides match TRBD1. The sequence derives from an adult who was a healthcare worker with PCR-confirmed SARS-CoV-2 infection or an uninfected control (not recorded which). Sample: whole blood. This CDR3 is CASSLGTGDIIQYF. CDR3 bases: TGCGCCAGCAGCTTGGGGACAGGGGACATTATTCAGTACTTC. Variable domain in full (rest from reference TRBV5-1 and TRBJ2-4): KAGVTQTPRYLIKTRGQQVTLSCSPISGHRSVSWYQQTPGQGLQFLFEYFSETQRNKGNFPGRFSGRQFSNSRSEMNVSTLELGDSALYLCASSLGTGDIIQYFGAGTRLSVL.